Shown below are 10 T cell receptor beta chains from a single sample sequenced in a study of OX40 agonist ivuxolimab in advanced cancers. Profiled with immunoSEQ multiplex PCR; TCRdb holds only in-frame clones, not every one. The sample contains over 100,000 clones, more than 85% of which appear only once. The sample here was CD4+ or CD8+ T cells sorted from blood, taken in a trial of the OX40 agonist ivuxolimab. Receptors were obtained from an adult with an advanced solid tumor such as melanoma, head and neck, liver or kidney cancer.

The chain links TRBV4-3 to TRBJ1-1; no reliable D call. Per germline, CDR1 LGHNA and CDR2 YSLEER. V lost 1 base, J lost 0 bases, and 9 bases lay in between. This CDR3 region has 15 residues. For the CDR3, the DNA is TGCGCCAGCAGCCAAGTCCGGGGTTTGAACACTGAAGCTTTCTTT. Its protein product is CASSQVRGLNTEAFF.

The genes are TRBV4-3 and TRBJ1-1; D is unresolved. The CDR3 totals 15 residues. Trimming removed 0 bases at V and 1 base at J, with 9 bases between. The germline V gene encodes CDR1 LGHNA and CDR2 YSLEER. CDR3 in DNA: TGCGCCAGCAGCCAAGATTGGTCCCCGAACACTGAAGCTTTCTTT. Its translation: CASSQDWSPNTEAFF.

The chain is built from TRBV7-2 and TRBJ1-2; weak D call: TRBD1 (6 bases). The CDR3 is made up of 17 amino acids. Trimming removed 4 bases at V and 5 bases at J, with 23 bases between. Germline CDR1 and CDR2: SGHTA and FQGNSA. CDR3: CASSSTRGGFQTYGYTF. CDR3 bases: TGTGCCAGCAGCTCCACCCGAGGGGGGTTCCAGACTTATGGCTACACCTTC.

The chain couples TRBV6-1 to TRBJ1-3; D possibly corresponds to TRBD1 (5 bases). The CDR3 sequence is 14 residues long. Germline V gene sequence: CDR1 MNHNS, CDR2 SASEGT. The V end was cut by 8 bases, the J end by 0 bases, with 11 bases between. CDR3 DNA: TGTGCCAGCGGGGGGGACTACTCTGGAAACACCATATATTTT. Protein product: CASGGDYSGNTIYF.

The genes are TRBV4-3 and TRBJ2-5; 10 bases fit TRBD2. This CDR3 spans 14 amino acids. V lost 3 bases to trimming and J lost 3 bases; unmatched junction nucleotides: 1. Per germline, CDR1 LGHNA and CDR2 YSLEER. CDR3 sequence (DNA): TGCGCCAGCAGCCACGGACTAGCGGAAGAGACCCAGTACTTC. Translated: CASSHGLAEETQYF.

This clone showed up just once. J is TRBJ2-3 and V is TRBV5-6; D is uncertain. The V end lost 4 bases, the J end lost 5 bases, and 5 bases lay between the germline ends. Germline-derived CDR1 and CDR2 are SGHDT and YYEEEE. The CDR3 has 11 residues. CDR3 sequence reads: CASSLIDTQYF. Written as DNA, the CDR3 is TGTGCCAGCAGCCTTATAGATACGCAGTATTTT.

The DNA of the CDR3 is TGTGCTAGTGGTTTGGGAGGGGGACAGGGCTATGGCTACACCTTC. This codes for CASGLGGGQGYGYTF. The chain links TRBV12-5 to TRBJ1-2; TRBD1 matches 9 bases. Germline V lookup: CDR1 LGHNT, CDR2 FRNRAP. The ends lost 1 base at V and 4 bases at J; junction bases unmatched: 4. The CDR3 is 15 amino acids.

This clone came up once. The chain has TRBV30 and TRBJ2-3; 7 bases align to TRBD1. The CDR3 contains 15 residues. J gave up 3 bases and V 8 bases, and 14 bases lay outside the gene matches. The germline gives CDR1 GTSNPN, CDR2 SVGIG (reference sequence). The CDR3 DNA is TGTGCCGGCAGACCCCAGGACAGGAGTACAGATACGCAGTATTTT. Its translation: CAGRPQDRSTDTQYF. The entire variable domain, with the rest obtained from reference TRBV30 and TRBJ2-3, is as follows: SQTIHQWPATLVQPVGSPLSLECTVEGTSNPNLYWYRQAAGRGLQLLFYSVGIGQISSEVPQNLSASRPQDRQFILSSKKLLLSDSGFYLCAGRPQDRSTDTQYFGPGTRLTVL.

The chain carries TRBV18 and TRBJ2-7, with a tentative D call TRBD1 (6 bases). Germline CDR1 reads KGHSH; CDR2 reads LQKENI. The CDR3 spans 14 residues. Between the trimmed V and J ends, which lost 3 bases and 4 bases, there was a span of 13 bases. The CDR3 DNA reads TGTGCCAGCTCACCCGGGGACACCGGTTACGAGCAGTACTTC. Its translation is CASSPGDTGYEQYF.

The J gene is TRBJ2-1, the V gene TRBV9; D ambiguous. Germline V CDR1 and CDR2: SGDLS, YYNGEE. The ends were cut back, 2 bases at V and 8 bases at J, with 17 bases in the middle. The CDR3 covers 15 residues. DNA of the CDR3: TGTGCCAGCAGCGTCACCTCCAGTGCGTTGGATGAGCAGTTCTTC. Its translation is CASSVTSSALDEQFF.